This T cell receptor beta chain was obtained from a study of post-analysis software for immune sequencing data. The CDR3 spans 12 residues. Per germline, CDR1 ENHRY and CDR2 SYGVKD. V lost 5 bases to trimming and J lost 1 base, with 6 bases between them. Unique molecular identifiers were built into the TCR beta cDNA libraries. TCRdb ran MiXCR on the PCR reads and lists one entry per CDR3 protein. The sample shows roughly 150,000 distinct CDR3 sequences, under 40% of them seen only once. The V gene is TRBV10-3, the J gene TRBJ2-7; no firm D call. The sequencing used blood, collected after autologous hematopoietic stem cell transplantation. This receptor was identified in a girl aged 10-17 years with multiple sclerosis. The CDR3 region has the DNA TGTGCCATCAGTTCTAGATCCTACGAGCAGTACTTC. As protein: CAISSRSYEQYF.